A single sample gave rise to the 32 T cell receptor beta chains below, sequenced in a study of Graves' ophthalmopathy and Graves' hyperthyroidism. Researchers took RNA transcripts and amplified TCR beta CDR3 regions from them. First-round RT-PCR with HTBI primers preceded a second-round multiplex PCR. Using its own MiXCR run on the multiplex PCR reads, TCRdb lists one record per CDR3 protein. Counted here are just over 600,000 distinct CDR3 sequences, 22% occurring once; the ten biggest clones make up approximately 7%. Sequenced sample: peripheral blood. Receptor source: a young woman with stable Graves' hyperthyroidism. Some clones in this sample may be carry-over from other donors' samples.

This clonotype was counted ten times or more. The gene calls are TRBV6-1 and TRBJ2-7; D gene unclear. From germline, CDR1 is MNHNS and CDR2 SASEGT. CDR3 length: 15 amino acids. Trimming removed 2 bases at V and 2 bases at J, with 13 bases between. The CDR3 bases are TGTGCCAGCAGTGAATCGGGCAGGCAGCCCTACGAGCAGTACTTC. It encodes CASSESGRQPYEQYF.

This clonotype came up many times. The CDR3 loop reads CASSYGGKQPQHF. The DNA for the CDR3 is TGTGCCAGCAGTTACGGAGGTAAACAGCCCCAGCATTTT. The J gene is TRBJ1-5, the V gene TRBV6-5; D call uncertain. Trimming removed 2 bases at V and 7 bases at J, with 9 bases between. The CDR3 is made up of 13 amino acids. Germline loops: CDR1 MNHEY, CDR2 SVGAGI.

The rearrangement joins TRBV27 to TRBJ2-5; D is ambiguous. Germline V gene data show CDR1 as MNHEY and CDR2 as SMNVEV (reference sequence). Trimming left V 0 bases short and J 5 bases short, with 7 bases between. CDR3 length: 13 amino acids. CDR3 region: CASSLSLTETQYF. The CDR3 DNA reads TGTGCCAGCAGTTTATCCCTGACGGAGACCCAGTACTTC.

Concerning this clonotype: A read error may explain this, as a much larger clone is one base away. The V gene is TRBV7-3, the J gene TRBJ1-1; D may be TRBD1 (5 bases). CDR3 length: 14 amino acids. Germline CDR1 and CDR2: SGHTA and FQGTGA. The CDR3 loop is CARGDRDLNTEACF. In nucleotides, the CDR3 is TGTGCCAGAGGGGATCGGGACTTGAACACTGAAGCTTGCTTT.

Many counts were recorded for this clonotype. This chain connects TRBV20-1 to TRBJ1-1, with a possible D match to TRBD1 (6 bases). The length of the CDR3 is 14 residues. Trimming cost V 4 bases and J 5 bases, with 17 bases left between them. Germline CDR1 and CDR2: DFQATT and SNEGSKA (reference sequence). CDR3 sequence reads: CSATLTGLGTEAFF. The CDR3, as DNA: TGCAGTGCTACCCTGACAGGATTAGGGACTGAAGCTTTCTTT.

The chain combines TRBV30 with TRBJ1-5; possibly TRBD1 for D (5 bases). The V end was cut by 1 base, the J end by 3 bases, with 10 bases between. This CDR3 spans 14 amino acids. CDR1 is GTSNPN and CDR2 is SVGIG in the germline V gene (reference sequence). The CDR3 region is CAWSGGTSNQPQHF. The DNA for the CDR3 is TGTGCCTGGAGTGGGGGGACTTCCAATCAGCCCCAGCATTTT. Full variable domain (outside the CDR3, taken from reference TRBV30 and TRBJ1-5): SQTIHQWPATLVQPVGSPLSLECTVEGTSNPNLYWYRQAAGRGLQLLFYSVGIGQISSEVPQNLSASRPQDRQFILSSKKLLLSDSGFYLCAWSGGTSNQPQHFGDGTRLSIL.

This clonotype was found many times. The chain employs TRBV7-8 and TRBJ1-2; 8 bases align to TRBD1. CDR1 SGHVS and CDR2 FQNEAQ come from the germline V gene. The CDR3 spans 13 residues. The J segment lost 8 bases and the V segment lost 2 bases, leaving 4 bases of the junction unmatched. The CDR3 coding sequence is TGTGCCAGCAGCTTAACACAGGGGGACGGCTACACCTTC. It encodes CASSLTQGDGYTF.

This chain connects TRBV30 to TRBJ1-1; D gene unclear. Looked up from germline, CDR1 is GTSNPN and CDR2 is SVGIG (reference sequence). The V and J ends lost 1 base and 3 bases respectively, with 9 bases between them. The CDR3 sequence is 13 residues long. This CDR3 is CAWSGQVDTEAFF. The CDR3 DNA reads TGTGCCTGGAGTGGACAAGTGGACACTGAAGCTTTCTTT.

This clonotype was counted ten times or more. J is TRBJ1-2 and V is TRBV6-1, with D maybe TRBD1 (5 bases). From germline, CDR1 is MNHNS and CDR2 SASEGT. CDR3 length: 13 amino acids. V lost 8 bases and J 8 bases, leaving 18 bases between the germline ends. CDR3 sequence (DNA): TGTGCCAGCGCTAGTGACTGGAGGGGAGGCTACACCTTC. Protein product: CASASDWRGGYTF.

The rearrangement uses TRBV6-1 and TRBJ1-1, with a tentative D call TRBD1 (5 bases). This CDR3 comprises 15 residues. CDR1 and CDR2 (germline): MNHNS, SASEGT. Trimming stripped 6 bases from V and 4 bases from J, with 18 bases between. The CDR3 DNA reads TGTGCCAGCAGCAAGGGGTCGGATTTGGTCACTGAAGCTTTCTTT. Translated: CASSKGSDLVTEAFF.

V is TRBV20-1 and J is TRBJ2-2; 10 bases are shared with TRBD2. V gave up 6 bases and J gave up 4 bases; unmatched junction bases: 5. CDR3 length: 14 residues. Germline loops: CDR1 DFQATT, CDR2 SNEGSKA (reference sequence). CDR3 sequence reads: CSATAGGSTGELFF. CDR3 nucleotides: TGCAGTGCAACAGCGGGGGGGAGCACCGGGGAGCTGTTTTTT.

This clonotype was detected ten times or more. The rearrangement uses TRBV6-1 and TRBJ1-5, with D perhaps matching TRBD1 (6 bases). Germline V gives CDR1 MNHNS, CDR2 SASEGT. The V and J ends lost 6 bases and 5 bases respectively, with 8 bases between them. This CDR3 has 12 amino acids. CDR3 DNA sequence: TGTGCCAGCAGGGCAGGGGATCAGCCCCAGCATTTT. Its protein is CASRAGDQPQHF.

This clonotype appeared a few times. The rearrangement uses TRBV24-1 and TRBJ2-2; 8 bases line up with TRBD1. CDR3 length: 16 amino acids. CDR1 KGHDR and CDR2 SFDVKD come from the germline V gene. V lost 3 bases, J lost 5 bases, and 7 bases stayed unmatched. The CDR3 DNA reads TGTGCCACCAGTGATCCCGACAGGGGAGGAACCGGGGAGCTGTTTTTT. The encoded protein is CATSDPDRGGTGELFF.

This clonotype appeared many times. The rearrangement links TRBV6-5 to TRBJ2-7; perhaps TRBD2 as D (5 bases). Trimming shortened V by 6 bases and J by 3 bases, and 18 bases separated the two germline ends. CDR1 MNHEY and CDR2 SVGAGI come from the germline V gene. This CDR3 region has 15 residues. The CDR3 reads CASSNSPSGSYEQYF. DNA of the CDR3: TGTGCCAGCAGCAACTCCCCTTCGGGGAGCTACGAGCAGTACTTC.

Ten or more counts support this clonotype. The chain couples TRBV12-3 or TRBV12-4 to TRBJ2-5; D remains ambiguous. The V end was cut by 1 base, the J end by 5 bases, with 11 bases between. The CDR3 covers 14 residues. CDR3 residues: CASSLVSLGETQYF. The CDR3 DNA reads TGTGCCAGCAGTTTAGTCAGTCTAGGGGAGACCCAGTACTTC.

This rearrangement joins TRBV6-5 to TRBJ1-1; TRBD1 matches at 7 bases. The CDR3 totals 14 residues. Germline V gives CDR1 MNHEY, CDR2 SVGAGI. Trimming took 4 bases from V and 5 from J; bases not matched to a gene: 7. The CDR3 DNA follows: TGTGCCAGCAGTTTGACAGGGCGGGAGACTGAAGCTTTCTTT. It is translated as CASSLTGRETEAFF.

This clonotype was seen many times. A junction end diverges from the germline sequence, so it may reflect a read error. This chain uses TRBV6-1 with TRBJ2-4; D not resolved. This CDR3 is 11 amino acids long. Germline V lookup: CDR1 MNHNS, CDR2 SASEGT. The CDR3: CASRVENIKYF. The CDR3 nucleotides read TGTGCCAGCAGGGTAGAAAACATTAAGTACTTC.

There are many counts of this clonotype. This sequence joins TRBV2 and TRBJ2-7, with D tentatively TRBD2 (5 bases). With 5 bases removed from V and 1 base from J, the gap between germline ends came to 12 bases. Germline assignment: CDR1 SNHLY and CDR2 FYNNEI. The CDR3 runs to 14 residues. DNA of the CDR3: TGTGCCAGCAGTAATCCCGGGGAATCCTACGAGCAGTACTTC. Its protein is CASSNPGESYEQYF.

This clonotype was picked up many times. The CDR3 bases are TGTGCCAGCCGTGGCATGGACTATAAGGGGGAGACCCAGTACTTC. It is translated as CASRGMDYKGETQYF. The rearrangement uses TRBV7-9 and TRBJ2-5; the D gene is possibly TRBD2 (6 bases). Germline V gene sequence: CDR1 SEHNR, CDR2 FQNEAQ (reference sequence). The germline V and J ends were trimmed by 8 bases and 5 bases, with 21 bases remaining between them. This CDR3 comprises 15 residues.

In this sample, this clonotype turned up once. The chain couples TRBV5-1 to TRBJ1-6; 8 bases map to TRBD1. In germline, CDR1 is SGHRS, CDR2 YFSETQ. The CDR3 totals 16 residues. Losses at the gene ends were 0 bases for V and 10 bases for J; bases not matched to a gene: 9. CDR3 sequence: CASSLAGTGLLSPLHF. The CDR3 nucleotides read TGCGCCAGCAGCTTGGCCGGGACAGGTCTTTTGTCACCCCTCCACTTT.

The chain is built from TRBV15 and TRBJ2-5; weak D call: TRBD2 (6 bases). Looked up from germline, CDR1 is LNHNV and CDR2 is YYDKDF (reference sequence). V was pared by 0 bases and J by 9 bases, with 14 bases between. This CDR3 is built from 14 residues. The CDR3 DNA is TGTGCCACCAGCAGAGATCTGGAGACGGGGGCCCAGTACTTC. Its protein is CATSRDLETGAQYF. Drawing the rest from reference TRBV15 and TRBJ2-5, the complete variable domain is DAMVIQNPRYQVTQFGKPVTLSCSQTLNHNVMYWYQQKSSQAPKLLFHYYDKDFNNEADTPDNFQSRRPNTSFCFLDIRSPGLGDTAMYLCATSRDLETGAQYFGPGTRLLVL.

Turning to this clonotype: The CDR3 carries no conserved terminal phenylalanine or tryptophan, so it likely arises from a read error. The V gene is TRBV25-1, the J gene TRBJ2-7, with TRBD2 matching over 16 bases. CDR1 is MGHDK and CDR2 is SYGVNS in the germline V gene. The CDR3 length is 17 residues. V trimming: 4 bases; J trimming: 5 bases; junction bases outside the gene matches: 8. The CDR3 spells CASSALGLAGGGDEQYL. The CDR3 coding sequence is TGTGCCAGCAGTGCCTTGGGACTAGCGGGAGGGGGGGACGAGCAGTACCTC.

The sample holds many counts of this clonotype. The chain uses TRBV6-5 and TRBJ1-1; no reliable D call. V gave up 0 bases and J gave up 10 bases, with 18 bases separating them. CDR3 length: 15 residues. Germline CDR1 is MNHEY and CDR2 is SVGAGI. CDR3 sequence: CASSYSGTVTRGAFF. CDR3 nucleotide sequence: TGTGCCAGCAGTTACTCGGGTACGGTTACCCGTGGAGCTTTCTTT.

This clonotype was seen repeatedly, ten times or more. The J gene is TRBJ2-5, the V gene TRBV9; tentative D call: TRBD2 (6 bases). V was pared by 4 bases and J by 0 bases, with 13 bases between. Germline CDR1 SGDLS, CDR2 YYNGEE. The CDR3 length is 15 residues. The CDR3 nucleotides read TGTGCCAGCAGCCGGAGTGTAGCGGACCAAGAGACCCAGTACTTC. Translating it yields CASSRSVADQETQYF.

This clonotype was picked up many times. The chain joins TRBV2 to TRBJ1-5, with D uncertain. Germline-derived CDR1 and CDR2 are SNHLY and FYNNEI. The CDR3 runs 15 residues. V lost 4 bases, J lost 4 bases, and 14 bases lay in between. The DNA for the CDR3 is TGTGCCAGCAGTGGCCAGGCGCAGATTAATCAGCCCCAGCATTTT. This codes for CASSGQAQINQPQHF.

There are many counts of this clonotype. The chain combines TRBV7-9 with TRBJ2-7; no definite D call. The ends were cut back, 0 bases at V and 3 bases at J, with 15 bases in the middle. CDR1 SEHNR and CDR2 FQNEAQ come from the germline V gene (reference sequence). CDR3 length: 16 residues. CDR3: CASSLAPRPPYYEQYF. The CDR3 DNA reads TGTGCCAGCAGCTTAGCACCCAGGCCCCCTTACTACGAGCAGTACTTC.

The genes are TRBV19 and TRBJ1-5, with D uncertain. V was clipped by 0 bases and J by 0 bases, with 18 bases between them. This CDR3 is built from 19 residues. Germline values: CDR1 LNHDA, CDR2 SQIVND (reference sequence). CDR3 sequence (DNA): TGTGCCAGTAGTATAGATTGGAGGCTTGGAGGAATTAGCAATCAGCCCCAGCATTTT. This translates into CASSIDWRLGGISNQPQHF.

The chain recombines TRBV19 with TRBJ2-7; no clear D. The CDR3 length is 13 residues. CDR1 is LNHDA, CDR2 SQIVND, per germline (reference sequence). Trimming shortened V by 4 bases and J by 4 bases, and 11 bases separated the two germline ends. The CDR3 reads CASSTTSGYEQYF. CDR3 DNA: TGTGCCAGTAGTACCACCTCGGGTTACGAGCAGTACTTC.

This clonotype was recorded many times. The chain combines TRBV6-2 or TRBV6-3 with TRBJ2-5; either TRBD1 or TRBD2 may supply D (5 bases each). Deletions cut 2 bases from V and 5 bases from J, with 18 bases between. The V gene's germline CDR1 is MNHEY and CDR2 SVGEGT. CDR3 length equals 16 residues. CDR3 protein: CASSYGGRGSVETQYF. The CDR3 region has the DNA TGTGCCAGCAGTTACGGGGGTCGAGGAAGCGTGGAGACCCAGTACTTC.

This clonotype was picked up many times. V and J are TRBV30 and TRBJ1-2; TRBD1 is a possible D gene (5 bases). CDR1 and CDR2 from the germline V gene are GTSNPN and SVGIG (reference sequence). This CDR3 region has 15 residues. V was pared by 1 base and J by 0 bases, with 12 bases between. Here the CDR3 DNA reads TGTGCCTGGAGTGAAAGACAGCCTGCTAACTATGGCTACACCTTC. It codes for CAWSERQPANYGYTF.

This clonotype has a count of ten or more. V is TRBV11-2 and J is TRBJ2-7; no reliable D call. Germline assignment: CDR1 SGHAT and CDR2 FQNNGV. The CDR3 spans 13 residues. Trimming pared 6 bases from V and 1 base from J, leaving 10 bases between. The CDR3: CASRFSGSYEQYF. The CDR3, as DNA: TGTGCCAGCAGATTCTCCGGATCCTACGAGCAGTACTTC. Looking up the rest from reference TRBV11-2 and TRBJ2-7 gives the full variable domain: EAGVAQSPRYKIIEKRQSVAFWCNPISGHATLYWYQQILGQGPKLLIQFQNNGVVDDSQLPKDRFSAERLKGVDSTLKIQPAKLEDSAVYLCASRFSGSYEQYFGPGTRLTVT.

This clonotype was seen repeatedly, ten times or more. The chain combines TRBV28 with TRBJ2-5; 11 bases map to TRBD2. CDR1 and CDR2 (germline): MDHEN, SYDVKM. This CDR3 contains 17 residues. With 8 bases clipped from V and 5 bases from J, the junction kept 16 bases outside the gene matches. The CDR3 DNA reads as TGTGCCAGCCGGGGAAGTAGCGGGAGGGCCCCGGGGGAGACCCAGTACTTC. It codes for CASRGSSGRAPGETQYF.